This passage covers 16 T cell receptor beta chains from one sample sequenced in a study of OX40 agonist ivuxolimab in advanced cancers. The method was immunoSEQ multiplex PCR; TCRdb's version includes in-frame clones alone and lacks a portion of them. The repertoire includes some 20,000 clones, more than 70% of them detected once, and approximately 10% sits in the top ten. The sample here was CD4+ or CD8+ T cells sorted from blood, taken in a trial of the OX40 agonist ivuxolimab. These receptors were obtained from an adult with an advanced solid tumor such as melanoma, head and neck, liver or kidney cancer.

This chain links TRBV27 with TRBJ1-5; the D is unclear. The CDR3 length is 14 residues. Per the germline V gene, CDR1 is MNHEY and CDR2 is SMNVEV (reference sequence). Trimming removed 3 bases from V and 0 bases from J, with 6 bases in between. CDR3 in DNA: TGTGCCAGCAGTTTGGCAGTTAGCAATCAGCCCCAGCATTTT. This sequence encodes CASSLAVSNQPQHF.

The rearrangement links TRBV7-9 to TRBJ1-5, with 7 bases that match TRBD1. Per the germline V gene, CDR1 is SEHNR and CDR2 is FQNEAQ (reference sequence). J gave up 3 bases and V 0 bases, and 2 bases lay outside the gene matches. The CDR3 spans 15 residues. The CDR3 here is CASSLATGDNQPQHF. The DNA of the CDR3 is TGTGCCAGCAGCTTAGCTACAGGGGACAATCAGCCCCAGCATTTT.

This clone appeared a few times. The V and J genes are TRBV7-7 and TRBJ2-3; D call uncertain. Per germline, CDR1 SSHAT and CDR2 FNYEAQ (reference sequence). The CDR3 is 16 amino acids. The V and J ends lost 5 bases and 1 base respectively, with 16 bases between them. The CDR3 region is CASSRGVGEGTDTQYF. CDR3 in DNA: TGTGCCAGCAGCCGCGGCGTAGGAGAAGGCACAGATACGCAGTATTTT. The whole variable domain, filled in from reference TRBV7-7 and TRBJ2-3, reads GAGVSQSPRYKVTKRGQDVTLRCDPISSHATLYWYQQALGQGPEFLTYFNYEAQPDKSGLPSDRFSAERPEGSISTLTIQRTEQRDSAMYRCASSRGVGEGTDTQYFGPGTRLTVL.

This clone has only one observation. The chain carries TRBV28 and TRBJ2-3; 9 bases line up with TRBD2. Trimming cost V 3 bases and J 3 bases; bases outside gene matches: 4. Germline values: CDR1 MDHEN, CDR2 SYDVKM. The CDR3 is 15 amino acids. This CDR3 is CASSLGREGTDTQYF. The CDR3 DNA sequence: TGTGCCAGCAGTTTGGGGCGGGAGGGAACAGATACGCAGTATTTT.

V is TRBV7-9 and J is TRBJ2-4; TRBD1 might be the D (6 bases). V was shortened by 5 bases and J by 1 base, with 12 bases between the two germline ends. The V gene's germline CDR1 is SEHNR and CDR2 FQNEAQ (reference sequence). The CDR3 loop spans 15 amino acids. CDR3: CASSPPGVAKNIQYF. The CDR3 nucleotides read TGTGCCAGCAGCCCGCCAGGGGTGGCCAAAAACATTCAGTACTTC.

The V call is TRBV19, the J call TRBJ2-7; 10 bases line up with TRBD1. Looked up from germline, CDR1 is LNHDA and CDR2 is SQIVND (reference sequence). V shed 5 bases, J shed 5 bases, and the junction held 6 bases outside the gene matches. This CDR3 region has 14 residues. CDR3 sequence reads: CASSPGTGDHEQYF. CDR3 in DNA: TGTGCCAGTAGTCCCGGGACAGGGGACCACGAGCAGTACTTC.

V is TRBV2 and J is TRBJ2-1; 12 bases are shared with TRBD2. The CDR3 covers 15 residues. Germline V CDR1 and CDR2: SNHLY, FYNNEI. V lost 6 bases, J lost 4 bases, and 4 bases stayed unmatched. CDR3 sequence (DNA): TGTGCCAGCAGGGGGCTAGCGGGAGGGTACAATGAGCAGTTCTTC. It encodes CASRGLAGGYNEQFF.

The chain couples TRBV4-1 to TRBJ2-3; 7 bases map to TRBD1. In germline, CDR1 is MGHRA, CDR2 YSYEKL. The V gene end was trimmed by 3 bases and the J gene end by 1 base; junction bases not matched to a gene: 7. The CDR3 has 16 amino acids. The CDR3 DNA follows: TGCGCCAGCAGCCAGACAGGGTTGGGCCGCACAGATACGCAGTATTTT. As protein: CASSQTGLGRTDTQYF.

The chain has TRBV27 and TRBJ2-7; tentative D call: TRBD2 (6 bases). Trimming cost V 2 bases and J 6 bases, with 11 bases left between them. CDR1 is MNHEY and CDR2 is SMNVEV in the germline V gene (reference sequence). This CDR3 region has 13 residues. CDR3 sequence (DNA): TGTGCCAGCAGTTTAGGAGGGGCAGTCGAGCAGTACTTC. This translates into CASSLGGAVEQYF.

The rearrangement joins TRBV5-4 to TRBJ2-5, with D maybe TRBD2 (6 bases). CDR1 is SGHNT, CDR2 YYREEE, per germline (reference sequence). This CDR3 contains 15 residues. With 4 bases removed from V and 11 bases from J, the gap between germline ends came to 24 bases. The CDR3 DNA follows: TGTGCCAGCAGCCCGTTTGGAGGGCCGAGATACAAGCAGTACTTC. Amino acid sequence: CASSPFGGPRYKQYF.

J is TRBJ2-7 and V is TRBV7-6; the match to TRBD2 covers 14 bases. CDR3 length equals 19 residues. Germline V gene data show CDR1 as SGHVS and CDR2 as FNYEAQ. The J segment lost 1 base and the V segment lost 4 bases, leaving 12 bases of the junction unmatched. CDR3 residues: CASSYASGTSGRLSYEQYF. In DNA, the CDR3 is TGTGCCAGCAGCTACGCCTCCGGGACTAGCGGGAGATTGTCCTACGAGCAGTACTTC.

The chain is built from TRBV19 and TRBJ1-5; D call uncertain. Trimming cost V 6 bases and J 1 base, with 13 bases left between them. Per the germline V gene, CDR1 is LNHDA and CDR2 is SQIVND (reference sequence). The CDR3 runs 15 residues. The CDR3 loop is CASSQENVSNQPQHF. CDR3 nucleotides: TGTGCCAGTAGCCAAGAAAATGTGAGCAATCAGCCCCAGCATTTT.

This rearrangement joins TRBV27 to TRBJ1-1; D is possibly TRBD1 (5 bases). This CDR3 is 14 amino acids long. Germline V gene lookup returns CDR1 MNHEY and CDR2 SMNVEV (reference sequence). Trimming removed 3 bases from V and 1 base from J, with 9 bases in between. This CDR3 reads CASSLAGQNTEAFF. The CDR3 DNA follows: TGTGCCAGCAGTTTGGCCGGACAGAACACTGAAGCTTTCTTT.

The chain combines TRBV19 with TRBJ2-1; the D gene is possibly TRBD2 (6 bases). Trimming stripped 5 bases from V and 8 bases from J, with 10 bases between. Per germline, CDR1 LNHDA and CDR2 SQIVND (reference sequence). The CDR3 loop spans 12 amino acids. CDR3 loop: CASSLTSYEQFF. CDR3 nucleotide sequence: TGTGCCAGTAGTTTGACTAGTTATGAGCAGTTCTTC.

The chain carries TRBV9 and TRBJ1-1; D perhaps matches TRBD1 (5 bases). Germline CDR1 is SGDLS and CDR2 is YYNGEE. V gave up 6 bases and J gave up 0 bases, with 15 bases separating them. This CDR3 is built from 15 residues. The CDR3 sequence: CASTPPGRVNTEAFF. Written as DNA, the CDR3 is TGTGCCAGCACCCCCCCTGGCAGGGTGAACACTGAAGCTTTCTTT.

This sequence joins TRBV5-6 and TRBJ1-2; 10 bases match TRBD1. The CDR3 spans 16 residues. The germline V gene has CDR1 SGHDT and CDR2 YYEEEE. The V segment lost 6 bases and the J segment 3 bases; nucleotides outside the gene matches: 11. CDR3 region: CASIWATGGSYYGYTF. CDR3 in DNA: TGTGCCAGCATCTGGGCGACAGGGGGCTCTTACTATGGCTACACCTTC.